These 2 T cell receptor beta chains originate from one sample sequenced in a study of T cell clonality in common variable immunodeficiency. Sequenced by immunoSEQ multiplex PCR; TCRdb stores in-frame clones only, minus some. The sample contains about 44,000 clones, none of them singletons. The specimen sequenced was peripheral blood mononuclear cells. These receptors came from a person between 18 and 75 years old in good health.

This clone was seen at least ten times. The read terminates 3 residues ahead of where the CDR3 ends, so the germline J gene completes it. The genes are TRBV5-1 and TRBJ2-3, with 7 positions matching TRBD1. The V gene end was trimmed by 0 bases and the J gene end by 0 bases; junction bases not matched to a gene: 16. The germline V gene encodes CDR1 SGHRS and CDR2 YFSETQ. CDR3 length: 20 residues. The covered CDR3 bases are TGCGCCAGCAGCTTGGTGGTTAAGTCCATCGGGACAGTGAGCACAGATACG. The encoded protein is CASSLVVKSIGTVSTDT. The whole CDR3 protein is CASSLVVKSIGTVSTDTQYF.

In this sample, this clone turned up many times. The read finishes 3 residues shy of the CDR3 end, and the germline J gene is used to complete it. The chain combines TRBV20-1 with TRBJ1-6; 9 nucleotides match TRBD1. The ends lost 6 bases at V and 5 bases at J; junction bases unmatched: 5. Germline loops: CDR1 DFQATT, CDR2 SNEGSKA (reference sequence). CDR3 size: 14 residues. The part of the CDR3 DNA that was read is TGCAGTGCCCTCCACAGGGGGCATAATTCACCC. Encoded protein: CSALHRGHNSP. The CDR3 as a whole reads CSALHRGHNSPLHF.